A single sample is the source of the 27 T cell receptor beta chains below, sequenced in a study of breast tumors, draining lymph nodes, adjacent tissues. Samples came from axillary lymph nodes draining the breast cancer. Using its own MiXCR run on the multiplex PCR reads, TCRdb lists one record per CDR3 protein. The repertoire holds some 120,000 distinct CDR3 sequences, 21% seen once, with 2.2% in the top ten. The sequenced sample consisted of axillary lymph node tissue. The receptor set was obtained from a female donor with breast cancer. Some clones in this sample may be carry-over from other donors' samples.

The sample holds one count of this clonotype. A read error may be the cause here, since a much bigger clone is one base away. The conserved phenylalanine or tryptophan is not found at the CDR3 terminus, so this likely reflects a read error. This CDR3 reads CASSFSTNEKLFS. The DNA for the CDR3 is TGTGCCAGCAGTTTCTCAACTAATGAAAAACTGTTTTCT. The chain joins TRBV2 to TRBJ1-4, with D hard to call. Germline assignment: CDR1 SNHLY and CDR2 FYNNEI. V lost 5 bases to trimming and J lost 0 bases, with 4 bases between them. The CDR3 totals 13 residues.

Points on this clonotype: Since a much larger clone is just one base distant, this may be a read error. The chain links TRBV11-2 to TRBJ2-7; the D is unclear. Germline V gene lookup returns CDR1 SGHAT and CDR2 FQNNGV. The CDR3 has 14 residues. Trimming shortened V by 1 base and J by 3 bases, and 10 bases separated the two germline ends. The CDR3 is CASSLGPGNYEQYF. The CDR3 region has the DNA TGTGCCAGCAGCTTAGGTCCGGGCAACTACGAGCAGTACTTC.

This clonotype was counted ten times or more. The CDR3 here is CATPPVWGYTF. The CDR3 DNA reads as TGTGCCACCCCACCCGTGTGGGGCTACACCTTC. The chain couples TRBV12-3 or TRBV12-4 to TRBJ1-2; the D is unclear. CDR3 length: 11 amino acids. The V gene lost 10 bases and the J gene lost 8 bases, with 14 bases spanning the gap.

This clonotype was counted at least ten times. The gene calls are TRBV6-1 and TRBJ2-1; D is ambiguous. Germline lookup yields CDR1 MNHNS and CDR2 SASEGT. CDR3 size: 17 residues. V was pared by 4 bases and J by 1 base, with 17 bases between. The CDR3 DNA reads TGTGCCAGCAGTGTTATAGACGGAATTAGGTCCTACAATGAGCAGTTCTTC. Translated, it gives CASSVIDGIRSYNEQFF.

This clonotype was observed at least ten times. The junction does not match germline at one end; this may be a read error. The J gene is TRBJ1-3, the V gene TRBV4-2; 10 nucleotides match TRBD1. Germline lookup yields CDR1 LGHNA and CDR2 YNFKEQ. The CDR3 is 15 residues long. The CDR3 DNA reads TGTGCCAGCAACCAAGGACAGGGGGCTGGAAACACCATATATTTT. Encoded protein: CASNQGQGAGNTIYF.

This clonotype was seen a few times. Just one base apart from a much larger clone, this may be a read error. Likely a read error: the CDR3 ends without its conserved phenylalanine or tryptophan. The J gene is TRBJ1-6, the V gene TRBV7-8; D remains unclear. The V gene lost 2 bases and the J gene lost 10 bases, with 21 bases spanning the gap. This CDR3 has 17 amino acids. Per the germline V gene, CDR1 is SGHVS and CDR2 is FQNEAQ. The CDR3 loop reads CASSLNNVGRLKSPLHL. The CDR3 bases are TGTGCCAGCAGCTTAAATAACGTAGGCAGGTTGAAATCACCCCTCCACCTT.

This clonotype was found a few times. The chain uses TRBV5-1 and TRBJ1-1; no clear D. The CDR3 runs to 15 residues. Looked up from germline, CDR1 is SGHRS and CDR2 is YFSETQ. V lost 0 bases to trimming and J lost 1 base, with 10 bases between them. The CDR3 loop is CASSLAGQPNTEAFF. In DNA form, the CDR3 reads TGCGCCAGCAGCTTGGCCGGCCAGCCGAACACTGAAGCTTTCTTT.

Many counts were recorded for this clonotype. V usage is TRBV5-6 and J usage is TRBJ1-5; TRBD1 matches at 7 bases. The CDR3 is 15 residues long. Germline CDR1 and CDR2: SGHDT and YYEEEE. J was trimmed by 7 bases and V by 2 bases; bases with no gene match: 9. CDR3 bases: TGTGCCAGCAGCTTTAGCGCAGGGGGAAACCAGCCCCAGCATTTT. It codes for CASSFSAGGNQPQHF. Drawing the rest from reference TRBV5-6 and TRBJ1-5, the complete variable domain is DAGVTQSPTHLIKTRGQQVTLRCSPKSGHDTVSWYQQALGQGPQFIFQYYEEEERQRGNFPDRFSGHQFPNYSSELNVNALLLGDSALYLCASSFSAGGNQPQHFGDGTRLSIL.

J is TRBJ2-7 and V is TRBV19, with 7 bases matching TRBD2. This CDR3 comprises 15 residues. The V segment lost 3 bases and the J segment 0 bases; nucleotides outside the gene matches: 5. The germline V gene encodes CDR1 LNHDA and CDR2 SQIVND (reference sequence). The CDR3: CASSIRGSGSYEQYF. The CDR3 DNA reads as TGTGCCAGTAGTATCCGCGGGAGCGGCTCCTACGAGCAGTACTTC.

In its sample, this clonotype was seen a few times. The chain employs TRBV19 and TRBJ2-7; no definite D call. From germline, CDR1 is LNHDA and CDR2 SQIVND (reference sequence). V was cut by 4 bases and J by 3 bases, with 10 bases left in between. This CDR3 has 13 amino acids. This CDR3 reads CASSTRKNYEQYF. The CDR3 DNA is TGTGCCAGTAGTACTCGGAAAAACTACGAGCAGTACTTC.

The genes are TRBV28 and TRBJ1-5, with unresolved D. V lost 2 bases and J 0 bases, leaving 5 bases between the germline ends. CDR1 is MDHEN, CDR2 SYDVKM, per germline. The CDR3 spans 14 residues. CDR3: CASSLVSSNQPQHF. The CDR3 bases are TGTGCCAGCAGTTTAGTTTCTAGCAATCAGCCCCAGCATTTT.

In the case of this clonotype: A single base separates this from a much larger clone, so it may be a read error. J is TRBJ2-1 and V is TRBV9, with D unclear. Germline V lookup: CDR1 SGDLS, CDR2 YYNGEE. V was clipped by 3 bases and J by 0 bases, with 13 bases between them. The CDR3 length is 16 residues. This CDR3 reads CASSATKGYSYNEQFF. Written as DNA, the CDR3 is TGTGCCAGCAGCGCCACTAAGGGTTACTCCTACAATGAGCAGTTCTTC.

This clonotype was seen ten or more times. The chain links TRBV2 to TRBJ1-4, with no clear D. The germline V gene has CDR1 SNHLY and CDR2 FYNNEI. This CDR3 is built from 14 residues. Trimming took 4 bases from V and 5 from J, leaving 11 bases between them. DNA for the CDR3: TGTGCCAGCAGTGTTCGGCAGATAAATGAAAAACTGTTTTTT. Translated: CASSVRQINEKLFF.

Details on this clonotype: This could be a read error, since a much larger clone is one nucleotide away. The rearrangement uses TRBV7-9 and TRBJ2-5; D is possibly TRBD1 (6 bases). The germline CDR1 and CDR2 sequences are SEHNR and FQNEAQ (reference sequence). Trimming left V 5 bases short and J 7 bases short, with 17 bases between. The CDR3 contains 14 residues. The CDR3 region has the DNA TGTGCCAGCAGCACCCCATGGGGGCGGGCGACCCAGTACTTC. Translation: CASSTPWGRATQYF.

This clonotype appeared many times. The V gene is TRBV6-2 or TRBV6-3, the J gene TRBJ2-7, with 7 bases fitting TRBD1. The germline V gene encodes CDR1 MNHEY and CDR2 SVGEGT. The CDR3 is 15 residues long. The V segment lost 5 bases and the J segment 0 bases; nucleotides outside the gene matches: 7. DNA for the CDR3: TGTGCCAGCAGTCTCCGGGACAGCAGCTCCTACGAGCAGTACTTC. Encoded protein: CASSLRDSSSYEQYF.

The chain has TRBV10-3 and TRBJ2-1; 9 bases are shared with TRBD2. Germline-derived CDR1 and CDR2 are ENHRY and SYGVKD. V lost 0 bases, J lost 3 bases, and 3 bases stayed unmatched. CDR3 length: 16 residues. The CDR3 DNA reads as TGTGCCATCAGTGAGTCGACTAGCGGATACTACAATGAGCAGTTCTTC. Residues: CAISESTSGYYNEQFF.

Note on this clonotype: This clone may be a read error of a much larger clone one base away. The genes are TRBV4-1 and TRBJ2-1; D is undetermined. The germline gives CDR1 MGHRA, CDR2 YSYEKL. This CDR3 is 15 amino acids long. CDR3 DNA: TGCGCCAGCAGCCAGTTAACCTTTTCCTACAATAAGCAGTTCTTC. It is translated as CASSQLTFSYNKQFF.

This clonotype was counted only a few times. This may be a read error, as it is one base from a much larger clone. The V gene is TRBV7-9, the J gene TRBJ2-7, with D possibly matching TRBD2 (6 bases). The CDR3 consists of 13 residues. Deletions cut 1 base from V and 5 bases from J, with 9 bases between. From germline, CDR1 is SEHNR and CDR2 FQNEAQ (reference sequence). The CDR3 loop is CASSLGGGNEQYF. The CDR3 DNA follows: TGTGCCAGCAGCTTAGGGGGCGGGAACGAGCAGTACTTC.

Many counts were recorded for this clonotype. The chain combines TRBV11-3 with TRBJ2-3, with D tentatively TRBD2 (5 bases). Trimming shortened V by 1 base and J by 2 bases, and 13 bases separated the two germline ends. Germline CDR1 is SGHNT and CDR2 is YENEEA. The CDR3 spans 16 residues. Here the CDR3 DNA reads TGTGCCAGCAGCTTAGGGTTTCGAGCGGACACAGATACGCAGTATTTT. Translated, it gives CASSLGFRADTDTQYF.

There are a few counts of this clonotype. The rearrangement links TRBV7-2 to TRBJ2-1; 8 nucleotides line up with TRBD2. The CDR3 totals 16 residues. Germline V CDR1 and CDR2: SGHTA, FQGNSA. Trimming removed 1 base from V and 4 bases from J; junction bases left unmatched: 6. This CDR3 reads CASSLDRASGYNEQFF. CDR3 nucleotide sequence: TGTGCCAGCAGCTTAGATCGGGCTAGCGGGTACAATGAGCAGTTCTTC.

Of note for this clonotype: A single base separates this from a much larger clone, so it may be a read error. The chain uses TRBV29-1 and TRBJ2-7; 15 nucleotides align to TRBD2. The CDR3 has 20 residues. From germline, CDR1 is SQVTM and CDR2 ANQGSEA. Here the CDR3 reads CSVGGEGMGTSGRFGYEPYF. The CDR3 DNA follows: TGCAGCGTTGGGGGAGAGGGGATGGGGACTAGCGGGAGGTTTGGTTACGAGCCGTACTTC.

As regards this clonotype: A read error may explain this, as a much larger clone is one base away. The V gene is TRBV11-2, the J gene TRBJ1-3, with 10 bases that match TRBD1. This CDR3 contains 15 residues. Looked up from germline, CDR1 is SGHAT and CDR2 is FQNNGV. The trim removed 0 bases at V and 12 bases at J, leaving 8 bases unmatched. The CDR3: CASSLDGGQGVLIYF. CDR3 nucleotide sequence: TGTGCCAGCAGCTTAGACGGTGGACAGGGGGTGCTCATATATTTT. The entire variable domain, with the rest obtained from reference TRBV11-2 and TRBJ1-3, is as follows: EAGVAQSPRYKIIEKRQSVAFWCNPISGHATLYWYQQILGQGPKLLIQFQNNGVVDDSQLPKDRFSAERLKGVDSTLKIQPAKLEDSAVYLCASSLDGGQGVLIYFGEGSWLTVV.

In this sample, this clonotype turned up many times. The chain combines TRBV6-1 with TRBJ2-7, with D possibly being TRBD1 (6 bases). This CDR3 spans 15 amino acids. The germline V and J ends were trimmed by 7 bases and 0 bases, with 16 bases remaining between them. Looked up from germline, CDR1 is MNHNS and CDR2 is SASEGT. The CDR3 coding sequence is TGTGCCAGCAAGTTACAGGGCATGAGCTCCTACGAGCAGTACTTC. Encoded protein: CASKLQGMSSYEQYF.

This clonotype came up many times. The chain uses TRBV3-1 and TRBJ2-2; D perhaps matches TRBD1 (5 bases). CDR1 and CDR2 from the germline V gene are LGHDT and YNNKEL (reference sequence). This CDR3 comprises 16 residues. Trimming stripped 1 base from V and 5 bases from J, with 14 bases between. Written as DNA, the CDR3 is TGTGCCAGCAGCCAAGGGGCCAGGGCGAGAACCGGGGAGCTGTTTTTT. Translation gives CASSQGARARTGELFF. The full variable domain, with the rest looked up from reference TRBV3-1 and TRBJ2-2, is DTAVSQTPKYLVTQMGNDKSIKCEQNLGHDTMYWYKQDSKKFLKIMFSYNNKELIINETVPNRFSPKSPDKAHLNLHINSLELGDSAVYFCASSQGARARTGELFFGEGSRLTVL.

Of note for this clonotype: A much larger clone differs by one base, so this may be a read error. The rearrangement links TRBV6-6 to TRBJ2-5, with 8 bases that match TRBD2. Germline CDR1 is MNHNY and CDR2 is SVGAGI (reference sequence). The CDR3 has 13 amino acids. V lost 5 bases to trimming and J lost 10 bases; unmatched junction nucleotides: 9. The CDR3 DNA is TGTGCCAGCAGTCCGCGGGAGCGGGGGATCCAGTACTTC. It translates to CASSPRERGIQYF.

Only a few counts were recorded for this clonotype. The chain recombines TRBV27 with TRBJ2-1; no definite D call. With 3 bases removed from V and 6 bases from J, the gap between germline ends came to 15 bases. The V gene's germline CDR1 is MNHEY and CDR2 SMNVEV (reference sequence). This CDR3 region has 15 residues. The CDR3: CASSFGSTAFNEQFF. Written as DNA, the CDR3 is TGTGCCAGCAGTTTCGGTAGCACTGCGTTCAATGAGCAGTTCTTC.

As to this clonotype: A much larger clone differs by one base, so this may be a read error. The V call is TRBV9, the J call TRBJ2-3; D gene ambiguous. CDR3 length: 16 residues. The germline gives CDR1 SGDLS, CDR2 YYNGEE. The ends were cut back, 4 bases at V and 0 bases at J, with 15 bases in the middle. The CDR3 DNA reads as TGTGCCAGCAGCCCCCTATCTGGAAGTAGCACAGATACGCAGTATTTT. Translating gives CASSPLSGSSTDTQYF.